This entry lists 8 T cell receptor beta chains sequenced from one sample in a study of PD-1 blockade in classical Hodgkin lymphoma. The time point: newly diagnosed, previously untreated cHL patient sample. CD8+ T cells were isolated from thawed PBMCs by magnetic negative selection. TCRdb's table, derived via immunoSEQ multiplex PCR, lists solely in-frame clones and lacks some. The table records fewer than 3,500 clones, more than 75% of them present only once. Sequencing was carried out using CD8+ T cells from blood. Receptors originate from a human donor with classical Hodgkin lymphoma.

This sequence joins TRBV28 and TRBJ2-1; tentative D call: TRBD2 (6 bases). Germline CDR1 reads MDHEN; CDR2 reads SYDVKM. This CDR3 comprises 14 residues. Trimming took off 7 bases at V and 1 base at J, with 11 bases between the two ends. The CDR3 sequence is CASTGTPSYNEQFF. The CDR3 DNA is TGTGCCAGCACGGGGACTCCTTCCTACAATGAGCAGTTCTTC.

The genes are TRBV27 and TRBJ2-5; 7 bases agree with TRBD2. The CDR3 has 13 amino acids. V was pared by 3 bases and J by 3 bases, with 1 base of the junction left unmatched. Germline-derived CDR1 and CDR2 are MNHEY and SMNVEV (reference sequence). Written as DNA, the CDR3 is TGTGCCAGCAGTTTTGCGGGAGAAGAGACCCAGTACTTC. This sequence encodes CASSFAGEETQYF.

As DNA, the CDR3 is TGTGCCAGCGGGACGCCCAGTGAGCAGTTCTTC. Amino acids: CASGTPSEQFF. The chain joins TRBV6-6 to TRBJ2-1; D is possibly TRBD1 or TRBD2 (5 bases each). This CDR3 contains 11 residues. The germline V gene has CDR1 MNHNY and CDR2 SVGAGI (reference sequence). Trimming stripped 8 bases from V and 9 bases from J, with 11 bases between.

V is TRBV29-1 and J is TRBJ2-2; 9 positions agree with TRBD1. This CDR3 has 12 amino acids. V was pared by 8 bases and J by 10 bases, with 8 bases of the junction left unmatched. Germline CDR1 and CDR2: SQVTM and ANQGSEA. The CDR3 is CSTRTGAEELFF. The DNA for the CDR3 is TGCAGCACTCGGACAGGGGCAGAGGAGCTGTTTTTT.

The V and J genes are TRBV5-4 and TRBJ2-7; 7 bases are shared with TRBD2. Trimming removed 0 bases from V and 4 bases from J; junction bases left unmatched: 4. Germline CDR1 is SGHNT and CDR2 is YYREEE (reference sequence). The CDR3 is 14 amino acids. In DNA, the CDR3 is TGTGCCAGCAGCTTGGGCGGGAGCCGATACGAGCAGTACTTC. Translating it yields CASSLGGSRYEQYF. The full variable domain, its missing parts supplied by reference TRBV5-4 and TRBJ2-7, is ETGVTQSPTHLIKTRGQQVTLRCSSQSGHNTVSWYQQALGQGPQFIFQYYREEENGRGNFPPRFSGLQFPNYSSELNVNALELDDSALYLCASSLGGSRYEQYFGPGTRLTVT.

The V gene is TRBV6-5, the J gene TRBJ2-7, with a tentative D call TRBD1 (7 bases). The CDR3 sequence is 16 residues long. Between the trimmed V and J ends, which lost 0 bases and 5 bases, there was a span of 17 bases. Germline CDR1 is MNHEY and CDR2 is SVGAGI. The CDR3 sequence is CASSYSKSGGSHEQYF. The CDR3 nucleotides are TGTGCCAGCAGTTACTCGAAATCAGGGGGGAGCCACGAGCAGTACTTC.

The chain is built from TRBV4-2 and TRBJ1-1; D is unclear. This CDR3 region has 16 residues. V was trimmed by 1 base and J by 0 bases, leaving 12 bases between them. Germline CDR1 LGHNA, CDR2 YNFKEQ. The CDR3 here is CASSQVGGSMNTEAFF. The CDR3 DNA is TGTGCCAGCAGCCAAGTGGGAGGGTCCATGAACACTGAAGCTTTCTTT.

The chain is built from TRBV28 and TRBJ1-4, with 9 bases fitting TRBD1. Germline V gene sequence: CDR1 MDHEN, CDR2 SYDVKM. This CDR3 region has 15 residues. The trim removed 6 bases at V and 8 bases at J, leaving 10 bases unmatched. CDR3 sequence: CASRRWTGVFEKLFF. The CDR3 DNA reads TGTGCCAGCAGACGCTGGACAGGGGTTTTCGAAAAACTGTTTTTT.